The 20 T cell receptor beta chains given below trace back to one sample, sequenced in a study of blood T cell repertoires in COVID-19. Measured with immunoSEQ multiplex PCR; TCRdb has only the in-frame clones, and not every one. The sample shows 300,000 to 500,000 clones, around nine tenths of them seen only once. The sequencing sample was made of PBMCs or T cells enriched from blood (not recorded which). The receptors derive from a woman younger than 45 with acute COVID-19.

V usage is TRBV24-1 and J usage is TRBJ2-5, with 9 bases that match TRBD1. There are 13 residues in the CDR3. V lost 12 bases and J lost 5; bases outside the gene matches: 9. Germline V gene sequence: CDR1 KGHDR, CDR2 SFDVKD. The CDR3 DNA reads TGTGCCCCTTACAGGGGGCGCAGGGAGACCCAGTACTTC. Translation: CAPYRGRRETQYF.

The chain links TRBV5-6 to TRBJ2-3; 11 bases agree with TRBD1. Looked up from germline, CDR1 is SGHDT and CDR2 is YYEEEE. V lost 4 bases, J lost 6 bases, and 7 bases stayed unmatched. CDR3 length: 15 amino acids. For the CDR3, the DNA is TGTGCCAGCAGCGCGGGACAGGGGGGCGCGGATACGCAGTATTTT. This translates into CASSAGQGGADTQYF.

The rearrangement joins TRBV18 to TRBJ2-7; 8 positions agree with TRBD1. The J segment lost 3 bases and the V segment lost 3 bases, leaving 7 bases of the junction unmatched. This CDR3 has 15 residues. CDR1 and CDR2 (germline): KGHSH, LQKENI. The CDR3 bases are TGTGCCAGCTCACCCTTAGGACAGGGCTACTACGAGCAGTACTTC. Encoded protein: CASSPLGQGYYEQYF.

CDR3 region: CATLGLAGATDTQYF. The CDR3 DNA sequence: TGTGCCACCTTAGGACTAGCGGGGGCCACAGATACGCAGTATTTT. The chain recombines TRBV10-3 with TRBJ2-3; 13 bases fit TRBD2. Trimming removed 10 bases from V and 2 bases from J; junction bases left unmatched: 6. From germline, CDR1 is ENHRY and CDR2 SYGVKD. This CDR3 comprises 15 residues.

The sample holds one count of this clone. The V gene is TRBV7-2, the J gene TRBJ1-2; 7 bases agree with TRBD1. V lost 2 bases and J lost 1; bases outside the gene matches: 4. The CDR3 sequence is 15 residues long. Per germline, CDR1 SGHTA and CDR2 FQGNSA. The DNA for the CDR3 is TGTGCCAGCAGCTTATCGGGACAGATTAACTATGGCTACACCTTC. This gives the protein CASSLSGQINYGYTF.

V gene TRBV7-9 combines with J gene TRBJ1-4, with D unclear. With 5 bases removed from V and 8 bases from J, the gap between germline ends came to 18 bases. The CDR3 spans 15 residues. In germline, CDR1 is SEHNR, CDR2 FQNEAQ (reference sequence). Here the CDR3 DNA reads TGTGCCAGCAGCCCTTGGACCGGGAGGGTCGAAAAACTGTTTTTT. Translation: CASSPWTGRVEKLFF.

This clone has a handful of counts. The chain joins TRBV15 to TRBJ1-5, with 8 positions matching TRBD1. Germline V gene data show CDR1 as LNHNV and CDR2 as YYDKDF (reference sequence). The CDR3 is 17 residues long. V gave up 3 bases and J gave up 6 bases; unmatched junction bases: 13. CDR3 residues: CATSSQYDRGLSQPQHF. CDR3 bases: TGTGCCACCAGCAGCCAATATGACAGGGGTTTAAGTCAGCCCCAGCATTTT.

V and J are TRBV27 and TRBJ1-4, with 8 bases aligning to TRBD1. Germline CDR1 reads MNHEY; CDR2 reads SMNVEV (reference sequence). The CDR3 runs 14 residues. CDR3 protein: CGRTQGATNEKLFF. In DNA, the CDR3 is TGTGGAAGAACACAGGGGGCAACTAATGAAAAACTGTTTTTT.

The V and J genes are TRBV24-1 and TRBJ1-4; no reliable D call. V lost 3 bases to trimming and J lost 4 bases, with 11 bases between them. This CDR3 spans 15 amino acids. From germline, CDR1 is KGHDR and CDR2 SFDVKD. The CDR3 DNA sequence: TGTGCCACCAGTGATCCCCGGGTCAATAATGAAAAACTGTTTTTT. Amino acid sequence: CATSDPRVNNEKLFF.

The gene calls are TRBV6-5 and TRBJ1-6, with 7 positions matching TRBD1. The CDR3 has 12 amino acids. Germline CDR1 and CDR2: MNHEY and SVGAGI. J gave up 9 bases and V 6 bases, and 2 bases lay outside the gene matches. CDR3 sequence (DNA): TGTGCCAGCAGACAGGGGCCTTCACCCCTCCACTTT. This codes for CASRQGPSPLHF.

The gene calls are TRBV12-5 and TRBJ1-1, with 7 bases aligning to TRBD1. The CDR3 has 17 residues. The ends lost 4 bases at V and 2 bases at J; junction bases unmatched: 13. CDR1 and CDR2 from the germline V gene are LGHNT and FRNRAP. The CDR3 nucleotides are TGTGCTAGTGGTTCTTGGGCAGGGGGACCCTCTAACACTGAAGCTTTCTTT. As protein: CASGSWAGGPSNTEAFF.

The CDR3 spells CATSDLSLAGGPDTQYF. CDR3 sequence (DNA): TGTGCCACCAGTGATTTGAGCCTAGCGGGGGGTCCAGATACGCAGTATTTT. This sequence joins TRBV24-1 and TRBJ2-3; TRBD2 aligns across 11 bases. The CDR3 loop spans 17 amino acids. The germline V gene has CDR1 KGHDR and CDR2 SFDVKD. V trimming: 0 bases; J trimming: 4 bases; junction bases outside the gene matches: 5.

The chain links TRBV12-3 or TRBV12-4 to TRBJ2-5; D unclear. This CDR3 has 13 amino acids. The V end lost 3 bases, the J end lost 2 bases, and 7 bases lay between the germline ends. The DNA of the CDR3 is TGTGCCAGCAGTTTTCTAATTCAAGAGACCCAGTACTTC. This codes for CASSFLIQETQYF.

The chain combines TRBV18 with TRBJ1-1, with D possibly matching TRBD1 (5 bases). Trimming took off 9 bases at V and 1 base at J, with 12 bases between the two ends. Germline V gene lookup returns CDR1 KGHSH and CDR2 LQKENI. The CDR3 spans 13 residues. The CDR3 loop reads CASLRERNTEAFF. CDR3 in DNA: TGTGCCAGTCTCAGGGAAAGGAACACTGAAGCTTTCTTT.

The chain carries TRBV7-3 and TRBJ1-1; D is unclear. Germline V gene lookup returns CDR1 SGHTA and CDR2 FQGTGA. CDR3 length: 16 amino acids. V shed 2 bases and J shed 0 bases, with 13 bases lying between them. The CDR3 loop is CASSLPRRTMNTEAFF. As DNA, the CDR3 is TGTGCCAGCAGCTTACCCCGGCGTACTATGAACACTGAAGCTTTCTTT.

The rearrangement links TRBV24-1 to TRBJ1-5; 9 positions match TRBD1. V lost 1 base to trimming and J lost 6 bases; unmatched junction nucleotides: 12. CDR3 length: 18 amino acids. The germline V gene has CDR1 KGHDR and CDR2 SFDVKD. The CDR3 coding sequence is TGTGCCACCAGTGATTTCGCCGCGCCGGGACAGGGATCTCAGCCCCAGCATTTT. Translated, it gives CATSDFAAPGQGSQPQHF.

The V call is TRBV19, the J call TRBJ1-5; weak D call: TRBD1 (5 bases). With 5 bases removed from V and 5 bases from J, the gap between germline ends came to 19 bases. From germline, CDR1 is LNHDA and CDR2 SQIVND (reference sequence). The CDR3 has 16 amino acids. The CDR3 bases are TGTGCCAGTAGTGACCCCGGGGGAAGAAAGTATCAGCCCCAGCATTTT. This translates into CASSDPGGRKYQPQHF.

The chain is built from TRBV18 and TRBJ2-7; maybe TRBD1 (6 bases). V lost 3 bases and J lost 0, with 12 bases in between. CDR3 length equals 15 residues. Germline values: CDR1 KGHSH, CDR2 LQKENI. In DNA form, the CDR3 reads TGTGCCAGCTCACCGGCTGGGGGCATCTCCTACGAGCAGTACTTC. Translated, it gives CASSPAGGISYEQYF.

The chain joins TRBV20-1 to TRBJ2-7; D uncertain. In germline, CDR1 is DFQATT, CDR2 SNEGSKA (reference sequence). The CDR3 is made up of 11 amino acids. Trimming pared 3 bases from V and 3 bases from J, leaving 6 bases between. Here the CDR3 DNA reads TGCAGTGCTAGGTTCGGCTACGAGCAGTACTTC. It yields the protein CSARFGYEQYF.

The CDR3 reads CASSLGQGPLHF. CDR3 coding DNA: TGTGCCAGCAGCTTGGGACAGGGGCCCCTCCACTTT. The chain employs TRBV5-4 and TRBJ1-6, with TRBD1 matching over 8 bases. Looked up from germline, CDR1 is SGHNT and CDR2 is YYREEE (reference sequence). CDR3 length: 12 residues. V lost 0 bases and J lost 13; bases outside the gene matches: 0.